The clone carrying this T cell receptor (beta chain) was seen at least ten times. Its antigen remains unknown. The sample belongs to a study of T cells in Graves' hyperthyroidism and ophthalmopathy. Study-level results: Most thyroid clonotypes expanded above 0.001 were also detected in blood.

The V gene's germline CDR1 is MDHEN and CDR2 SYDVKM. With V trimmed by 1 base and J by 8 bases, 5 bases remained unmatched. The CDR3 covers 15 residues. The source material, RNA transcripts, was used to amplify TCR beta CDR3 regions. First-round RT-PCR of the TCR CDR3 relied on the HTBI primer set. MiXCR, run by TCRdb on the multiplex PCR reads, gives a single entry per CDR3 protein. Altogether around 530,000 distinct CDR3 sequences are present, 15% to 20% being singletons, with the ten largest covering approximately 15%. The chain uses TRBV28 and TRBJ2-1, with 10 nucleotides matching TRBD2. This receptor was identified in a woman between 18 and 30 years old with Graves' ophthalmopathy. Sequenced: blood. CDR3 region: CASSLLLAGWDEQFF. The CDR3 DNA is TGTGCCAGCAGTTTATTACTAGCGGGGTGGGATGAGCAGTTCTTC.